This T cell receptor (beta chain) appears in the sequencing data of a study of blood T cell repertoires in COVID-19. Study information: Sources were T cells, B-cell-depleted T cells, or PBMCs; the material itself was cDNA or gDNA.

Seattle researchers signed up patients amid active infection and tracked them longitudinally. Using immunoSEQ multiplex PCR, the repertoire was profiled, and TCRdb retains in-frame clones only, with some absent. The sample has about 200,000 clones; about 93% are singletons. This clone has a single count. Sequencing used peripheral blood. The TCR sequence derives from a man in his 60s with COVID-19, enrolled during active disease.

Here the CDR3 DNA reads TGTGCCCCTCAAGGGGTGGAACTGTTTTTT. Protein sequence: CAPQGVELFF. The rearrangement uses TRBV10-3 and TRBJ1-4, with D perhaps matching TRBD1 (5 bases). Trimming cost V 11 bases and J 12 bases, with 13 bases left between them. Germline CDR1 is ENHRY and CDR2 is SYGVKD. The CDR3 loop spans 10 amino acids.